This T cell receptor (beta chain) was captured in a study of shared clonotypes between healthy human individuals. Study background: The cohort comprised a couple of women and a few men. Their ages spanned 18 to 49 years.

The CDR3 covers 15 residues. Trimming removed 0 bases from V and 3 bases from J, with 13 bases in between. CDR1 SGHRS and CDR2 YFSETQ come from the germline V gene. Generated by immunoSEQ multiplex PCR, the TCRdb table keeps only in-frame clones and is missing some. In the table there are roughly 1,000,000 clones, approximately 80% of which are singletons. The chain is built from TRBV5-1 and TRBJ2-7, with D maybe TRBD2 (6 bases). The source material was memory CD4+ T cells from PBMCs. Specified subset: CD45RA-negative fraction. The receptor comes from a young man in good health. Some clones in this sample may be carry-over from other donors' samples. CDR3 in amino acids: CASSLAGVRYYEQYF. CDR3 in DNA: TGCGCCAGCAGCTTGGCGGGAGTGAGGTACTACGAGCAGTACTTC.